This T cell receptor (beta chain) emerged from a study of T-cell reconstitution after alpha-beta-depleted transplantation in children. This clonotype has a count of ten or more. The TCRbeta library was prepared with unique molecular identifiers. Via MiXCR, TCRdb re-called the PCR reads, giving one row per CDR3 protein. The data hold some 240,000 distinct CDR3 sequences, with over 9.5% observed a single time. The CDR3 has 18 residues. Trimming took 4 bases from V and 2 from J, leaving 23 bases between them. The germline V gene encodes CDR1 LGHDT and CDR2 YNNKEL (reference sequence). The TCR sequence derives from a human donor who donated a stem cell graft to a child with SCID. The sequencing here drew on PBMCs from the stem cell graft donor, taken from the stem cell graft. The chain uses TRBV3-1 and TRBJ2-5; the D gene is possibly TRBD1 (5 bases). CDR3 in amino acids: CASSPQGRVSDLQETQYF. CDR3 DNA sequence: TGTGCCAGCAGCCCCCAGGGTAGAGTTTCGGATCTACAAGAGACCCAGTACTTC.